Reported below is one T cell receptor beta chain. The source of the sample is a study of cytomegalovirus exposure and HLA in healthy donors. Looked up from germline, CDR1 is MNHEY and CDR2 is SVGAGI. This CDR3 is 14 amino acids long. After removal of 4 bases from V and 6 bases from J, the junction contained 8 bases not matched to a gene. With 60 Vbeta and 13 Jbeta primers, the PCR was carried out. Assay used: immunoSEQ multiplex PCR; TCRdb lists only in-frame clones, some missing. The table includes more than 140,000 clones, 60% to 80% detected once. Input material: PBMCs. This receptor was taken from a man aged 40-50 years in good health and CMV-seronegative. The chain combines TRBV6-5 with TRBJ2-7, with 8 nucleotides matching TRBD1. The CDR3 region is CASSSGTGPSEQYF. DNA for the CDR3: TGTGCCAGCAGTTCCGGGACAGGTCCCTCCGAGCAGTACTTC.